This TCR beta chain comes out of a study of blood T cell repertoires in COVID-19. This table comes from immunoSEQ multiplex PCR, and its TCRdb copy is limited to in-frame clones, with some not included. The sample holds a few hundred thousand clones, about 88% seen once. V lost 0 bases and J 0 bases, leaving 11 bases between the germline ends. CDR1 and CDR2 from the germline V gene are MNHNS and SASEGT. The CDR3 loop spans 16 amino acids. This sequence was found in a man aged 55 to 70 who had recovered from COVID-19. Sequenced: peripheral blood. The chain has TRBV6-1 and TRBJ1-2; no reliable D call. The chain's CDR3 is CASSEALLSTNYGYTF. The DNA of the CDR3 is TGTGCCAGCAGTGAAGCGCTTCTGAGCACTAACTATGGCTACACCTTC.